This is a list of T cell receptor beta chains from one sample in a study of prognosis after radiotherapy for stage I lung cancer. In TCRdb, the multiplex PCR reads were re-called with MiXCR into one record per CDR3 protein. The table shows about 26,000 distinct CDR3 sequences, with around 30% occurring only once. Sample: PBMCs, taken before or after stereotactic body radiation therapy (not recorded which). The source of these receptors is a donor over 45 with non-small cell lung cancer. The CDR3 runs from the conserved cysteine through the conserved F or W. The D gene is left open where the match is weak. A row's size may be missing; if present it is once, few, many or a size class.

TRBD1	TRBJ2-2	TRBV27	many	CASSPTGDRPTGELFF	TGTGCCAGCAGTCCGACCGGGGACAGACCCACCGGGGAGCTGTTTTTT
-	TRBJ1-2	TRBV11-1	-	CASSPLTAAGSYTF	TGCGCCAGCAGCCCCCTTACAGCGGCTGGAAGCTACACCTTC
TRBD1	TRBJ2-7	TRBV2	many	CASRNPGTASRSYF	TGTGCCAGCAGAAACCCCGGGACAGCGAGTCGATCGTACTTC
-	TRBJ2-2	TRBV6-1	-	CASSESGALAGELFF	TGTGCCAGCAGTGAATCAGGGGCCCTAGCCGGGGAGCTGTTTTTT
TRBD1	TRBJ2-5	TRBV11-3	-	CASSPPVSGGSMGETQYF	TGTGCCAGCAGCCCACCGGTCTCAGGGGGCTCGATGGGTGAGACCCAGTACTTC
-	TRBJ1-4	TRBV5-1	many	CASSLGDGPNEKLFF	TGCGCCAGCAGCTTGGGGGACGGCCCCAATGAAAAACTGTTTTTT
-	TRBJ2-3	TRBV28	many	CASSLGAGAGTDTQYF	TGTGCCAGCAGTTTAGGTGCAGGGGCCGGCACAGATACGCAGTATTTT
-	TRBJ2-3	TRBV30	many	CAWRRDIGTDTQYF	TGTGCCTGGAGACGGGACATCGGCACAGATACGCAGTATTTT
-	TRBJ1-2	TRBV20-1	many	CSARDQVNYGYTF	TGCAGTGCTAGAGATCAAGTGAACTATGGCTACACCTTC
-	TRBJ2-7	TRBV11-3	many	CASSLGPGDDEQYF	TGTGCCAGCAGCTTAGGTCCGGGGGACGACGAGCAGTACTTC
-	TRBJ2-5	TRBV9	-	CASSPGGVGQETQYF	TGTGCCAGCAGCCCGGGGGGCGTGGGACAAGAGACCCAGTACTTC
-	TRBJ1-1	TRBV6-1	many	CASIPALIGEAFF	TGTGCCAGCATTCCCGCCTTAATCGGTGAAGCTTTCTTT
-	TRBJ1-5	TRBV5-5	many	CASSLAEGQPQHF	TGTGCCAGCAGCTTGGCCGAGGGTCAGCCCCAGCATTTT
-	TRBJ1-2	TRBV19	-	CASSMASWAFVHGYTF	TGTGCCAGTAGTATGGCGTCATGGGCTTTCGTCCATGGCTACACCTTC
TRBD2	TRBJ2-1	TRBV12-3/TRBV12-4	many	CASSQGLAGGNEQFF	TGTGCCAGCAGCCAGGGACTAGCGGGAGGGAACGAGCAGTTCTTC
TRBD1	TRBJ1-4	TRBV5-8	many	CASSFPGQDNEKLFF	TGTGCCAGCAGTTTCCCGGGACAGGATAATGAAAAACTGTTTTTT
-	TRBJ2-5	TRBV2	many	CASSLGEVETQYF	TGTGCCAGCAGTCTGGGAGAGGTGGAGACCCAGTACTTC
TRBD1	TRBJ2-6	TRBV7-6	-	CASSLGTGGSLANVLTF	TGTGCCAGCAGCTTAGGGACAGGGGGCTCTTTGGCCAACGTCCTGACTTTC
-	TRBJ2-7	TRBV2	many	CASTLTPSYEQYF	TGTGCCAGCACCCTGACACCGTCCTACGAGCAGTACTTC
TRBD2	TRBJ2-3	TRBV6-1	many	CASRFGTSGLQYF	TGTGCCAGCAGATTCGGGACTAGCGGTTTGCAGTATTTT
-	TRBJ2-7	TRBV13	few	CASSAPNVPSYEQYF	TGTGCCAGCAGCGCCCCTAATGTACCTTCCTACGAGCAGTACTTC
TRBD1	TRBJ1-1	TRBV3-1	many	CASSLRGGGREAFF	TGTGCCAGCAGCCTCCGGGGAGGGGGCAGAGAAGCTTTCTTT
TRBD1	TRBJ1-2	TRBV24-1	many	CATSDLGTGVGYTF	TGTGCCACCAGTGATTTGGGGACAGGGGTCGGCTACACCTTC
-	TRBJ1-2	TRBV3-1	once	CASSQGTYGYTF	TGTGCCAGCAGCCAAGGGACATACGGCTACACCTTC
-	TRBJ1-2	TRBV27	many	CASSPRTFRYGYTF	TGTGCCAGCAGTCCTAGGACGTTTAGGTATGGCTACACCTTC
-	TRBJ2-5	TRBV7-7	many	CASSLGGNGETQYF	TGTGCTAGCAGCTTAGGGGGTAACGGGGAGACCCAGTACTTC
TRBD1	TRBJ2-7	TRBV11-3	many	CASSPTGTAIYEQYF	TGTGCCAGCAGCCCGACCGGGACAGCAATCTACGAGCAGTACTTC
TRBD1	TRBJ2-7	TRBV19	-	CASSSRDRYYEQYF	TGTGCCAGTAGTAGCAGGGACAGATACTACGAGCAGTACTTC
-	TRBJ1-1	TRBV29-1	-	CSACRLGTEAFF	TGCAGCGCCTGCAGATTGGGGACTGAAGCTTTCTTT
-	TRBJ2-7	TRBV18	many	CASSPLGSEQYF	TGTGCCAGCTCACCATTGGGGAGTGAGCAGTACTTC
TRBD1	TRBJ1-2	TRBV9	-	CASSVNRETGEIDGYTF	TGTGCCAGCAGCGTCAATAGAGAAACAGGGGAAATCGATGGCTACACCTTC
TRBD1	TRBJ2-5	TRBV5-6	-	CASSFHRGRFQETQYF	TGTGCCAGCAGCTTCCACAGGGGTCGATTCCAAGAGACCCAGTACTTC
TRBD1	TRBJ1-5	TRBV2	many	CASRKGTGNQPQHF	TGTGCCAGCAGAAAAGGGACAGGGAATCAGCCCCAGCATTTT
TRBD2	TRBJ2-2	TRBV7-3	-	CASSFPWGTRGTIGELFF	TGTGCCAGCAGCTTTCCCTGGGGGACTAGAGGGACTATAGGGGAGCTGTTTTTT
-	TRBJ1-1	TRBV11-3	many	CASSSQINTEAFF	TGTGCCAGCAGCTCCCAAATAAACACTGAAGCTTTCTTT
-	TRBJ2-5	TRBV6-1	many	CASSEGVHGGQETQYF	TGTGCCAGCAGTGAAGGAGTCCATGGGGGCCAAGAGACCCAGTACTTC
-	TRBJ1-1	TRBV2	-	CASSEVRTEAFF	TGTGCCAGCAGTGAGGTCCGCACTGAAGCTTTCTTT